This T cell receptor beta chain derives from a study of blood T cell repertoires in COVID-19. Across the whole study: T cells, B-cell-depleted T cells, or PBMCs provided the cDNA or gDNA that served as material.

The CDR3 loop spans 13 amino acids. Germline V lookup: CDR1 MDHEN, CDR2 SYDVKM. The V and J ends lost 7 bases and 4 bases respectively, with 13 bases between them. Produced via immunoSEQ multiplex PCR; TCRdb's table is partial and in-frame only. The top ten hold about 13% of the sample, which has about 60,000 clones, 90% seen once. V is TRBV28 and J is TRBJ2-5; perhaps TRBD1 as D (5 bases). The origin of this receptor is a man in his 60s with active COVID-19. Sequencing input: peripheral blood. For the CDR3, the DNA is TGTGCCAGCAAGTACAGGCAGCTAGAGACCCAGTACTTC. This codes for CASKYRQLETQYF. The full variable domain, with the rest looked up from reference TRBV28 and TRBJ2-5, is DVKVTQSSRYLVKRTGEKVFLECVQDMDHENMFWYRQDPGLGLRLIYFSYDVKMKEKGDIPEGYSVSREKKERFSLILESASTNQTSMYLCASKYRQLETQYFGPGTRLLVL.